This TCR beta chain was captured in a study of T cell clonotyping in hematopoietic cell transplantation. The protocol was immunoSEQ multiplex PCR, while the TCRdb copy is restricted to in-frame clones and leaves out a portion. Counted here are around 15,000 clones, over 75% occurring once; the ten biggest clones make up around 3.9%. This CDR3 contains 13 residues. The J segment lost 3 bases and the V segment lost 5 bases, leaving 1 base of the junction unmatched. Germline loops: CDR1 SEHNR, CDR2 FQNEAQ (reference sequence). V is TRBV7-9 and J is TRBJ2-7; TRBD1 aligns across 10 bases. Specimen: PBMCs, collected 100 days after allogeneic stem cell transplant. The receptor comes from a male patient aged 60-69 years who had an allogeneic stem cell transplant from a related donor, so the T cells may come from the graft donor. Some clones in this sample may be carry-over from other donors' samples. For the CDR3, the DNA is TGTGCCAGCAGCCGGGACAGGGGCTACGAGCAGTACTTC. Translation: CASSRDRGYEQYF. The whole variable domain, remainder taken from reference TRBV7-9 and TRBJ2-7, is DTGVSQNPRHKITKRGQNVTFRCDPISEHNRLYWYRQTLGQGPEFLTYFQNEAQLEKSRLLSDRFSAERPKGSFSTLEIQRTEQGDSAMYLCASSRDRGYEQYFGPGTRLTVT.